This T cell receptor (beta chain) was recorded in a study of blood T cell repertoires in COVID-19. Study-wide background: Donors in the United States, Italy and Spain gave samples during acute or convalescent COVID-19. The cDNA or gDNA used as material had been derived from T cells, B-cell-depleted T cells, or PBMCs.

V was cut by 2 bases and J by 8 bases, with 18 bases left in between. The CDR3 runs 15 residues. CDR1 is LGHDT, CDR2 YNNKEL, per germline (reference sequence). In the original workflow: Reference gene primer amplification gave estimated nucleated cell counts. Produced via immunoSEQ multiplex PCR; TCRdb's table is partial and in-frame only. Clone size and the V and J calls come from that table; the DNA yielded D and trimming. Of around 100,000 clones listed, 85% were seen once; the top ten hold 13%. The source is a human donor in a cohort sampled during active COVID-19. This chain connects TRBV3-1 (or the pseudogene TRBV3-2) to TRBJ1-2; D ambiguous. The sequenced sample was peripheral blood. This chain's CDR3 is CASSQNGLMPEGYTF. For the CDR3, the DNA is TGTGCCAGCAGCCAAAACGGACTGATGCCGGAGGGCTACACCTTC.